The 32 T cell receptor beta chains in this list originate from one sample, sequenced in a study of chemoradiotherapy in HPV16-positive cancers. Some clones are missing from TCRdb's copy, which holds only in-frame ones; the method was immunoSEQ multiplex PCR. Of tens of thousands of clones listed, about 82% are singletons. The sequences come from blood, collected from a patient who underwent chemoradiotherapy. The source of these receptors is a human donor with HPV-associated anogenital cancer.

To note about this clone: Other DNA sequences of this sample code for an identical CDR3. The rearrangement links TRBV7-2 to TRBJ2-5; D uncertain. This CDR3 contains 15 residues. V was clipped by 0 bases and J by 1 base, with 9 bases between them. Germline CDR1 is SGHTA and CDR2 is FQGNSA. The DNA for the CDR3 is TGTGCCAGCAGCTTAGCGGTCCTGGGCCAAGAGACCCAGTACTTC. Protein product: CASSLAVLGQETQYF.

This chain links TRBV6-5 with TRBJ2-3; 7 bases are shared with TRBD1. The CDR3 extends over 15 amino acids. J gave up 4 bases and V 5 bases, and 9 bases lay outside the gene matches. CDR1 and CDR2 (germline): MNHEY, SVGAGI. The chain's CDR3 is CASSISGTASDTQYF. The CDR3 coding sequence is TGTGCCAGCAGTATATCCGGGACAGCCTCAGATACGCAGTATTTT.

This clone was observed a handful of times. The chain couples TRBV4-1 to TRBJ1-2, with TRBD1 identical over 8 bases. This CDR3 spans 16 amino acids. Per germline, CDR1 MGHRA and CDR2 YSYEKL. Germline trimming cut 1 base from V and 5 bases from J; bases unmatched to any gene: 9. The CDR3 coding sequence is TGCGCCAGCAGCCAAGCAATGGGACAGGTCTTATATGGCTACACCTTC. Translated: CASSQAMGQVLYGYTF.

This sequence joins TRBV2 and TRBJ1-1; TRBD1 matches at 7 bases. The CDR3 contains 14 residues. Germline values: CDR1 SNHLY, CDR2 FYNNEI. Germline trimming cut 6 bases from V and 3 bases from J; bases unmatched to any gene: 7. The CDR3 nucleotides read TGTGCCAGCAGGGCAGGGGGGCGGGACACTGAAGCTTTCTTT. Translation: CASRAGGRDTEAFF.

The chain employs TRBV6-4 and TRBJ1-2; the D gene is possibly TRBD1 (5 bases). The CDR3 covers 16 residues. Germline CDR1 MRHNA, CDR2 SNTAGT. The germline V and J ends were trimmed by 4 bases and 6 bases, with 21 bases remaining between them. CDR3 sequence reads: CASSAGPGEVWNGYTF. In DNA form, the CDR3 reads TGTGCCAGCAGTGCCGGTCCGGGGGAGGTCTGGAATGGCTACACCTTC.

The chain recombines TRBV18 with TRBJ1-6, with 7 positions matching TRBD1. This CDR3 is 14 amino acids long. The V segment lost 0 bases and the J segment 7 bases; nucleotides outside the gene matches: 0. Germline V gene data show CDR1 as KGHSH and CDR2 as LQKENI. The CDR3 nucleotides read TGTGCCAGCTCACCACCACAGGGGAATTCACCCCTCCACTTT. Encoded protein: CASSPPQGNSPLHF.

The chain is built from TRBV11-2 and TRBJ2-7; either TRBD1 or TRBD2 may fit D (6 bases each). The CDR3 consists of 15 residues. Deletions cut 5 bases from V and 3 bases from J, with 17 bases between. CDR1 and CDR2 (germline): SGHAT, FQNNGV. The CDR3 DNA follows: TGTGCCAGCAGCGGCCTACCCCGGGGGCTCTACGAGCAGTACTTC. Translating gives CASSGLPRGLYEQYF. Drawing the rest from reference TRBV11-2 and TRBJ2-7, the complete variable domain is EAGVAQSPRYKIIEKRQSVAFWCNPISGHATLYWYQQILGQGPKLLIQFQNNGVVDDSQLPKDRFSAERLKGVDSTLKIQPAKLEDSAVYLCASSGLPRGLYEQYFGPGTRLTVT.

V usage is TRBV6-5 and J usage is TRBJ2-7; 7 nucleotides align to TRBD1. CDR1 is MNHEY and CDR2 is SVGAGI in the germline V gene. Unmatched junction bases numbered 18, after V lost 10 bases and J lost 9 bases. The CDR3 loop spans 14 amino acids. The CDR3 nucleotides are TGTGCCACCCGAGACAGGGTAGAGTTGGGACGGCAGTACTTC. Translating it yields CATRDRVELGRQYF.

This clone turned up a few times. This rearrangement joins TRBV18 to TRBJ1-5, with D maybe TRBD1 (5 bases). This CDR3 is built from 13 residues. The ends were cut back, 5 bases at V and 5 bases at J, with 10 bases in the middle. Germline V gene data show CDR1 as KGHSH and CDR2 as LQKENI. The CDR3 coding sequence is TGTGCCAGCTCAGATCAGGGAGATCAGCCCCAGCATTTT. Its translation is CASSDQGDQPQHF.

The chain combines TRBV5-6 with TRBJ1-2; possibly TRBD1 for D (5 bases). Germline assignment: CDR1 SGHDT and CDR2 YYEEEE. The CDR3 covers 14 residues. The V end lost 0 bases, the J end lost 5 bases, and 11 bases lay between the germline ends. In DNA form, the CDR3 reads TGTGCCAGCAGCTTGGGTGGGGCTGGGTATGGCTACACCTTC. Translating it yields CASSLGGAGYGYTF.

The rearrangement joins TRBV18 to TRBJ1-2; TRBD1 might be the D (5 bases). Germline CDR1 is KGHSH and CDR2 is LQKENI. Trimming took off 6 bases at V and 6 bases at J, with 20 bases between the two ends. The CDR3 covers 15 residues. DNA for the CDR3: TGTGCCAGCTCGCGAAGGGACGCTGCGGGAAATGGCTACACCTTC. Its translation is CASSRRDAAGNGYTF.

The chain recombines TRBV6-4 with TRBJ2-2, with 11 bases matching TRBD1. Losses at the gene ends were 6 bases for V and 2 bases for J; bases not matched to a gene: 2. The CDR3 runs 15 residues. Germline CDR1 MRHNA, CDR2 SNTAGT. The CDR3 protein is CASSWTGGNTGELFF. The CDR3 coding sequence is TGTGCCAGCAGCTGGACAGGGGGCAACACCGGGGAGCTGTTTTTT.

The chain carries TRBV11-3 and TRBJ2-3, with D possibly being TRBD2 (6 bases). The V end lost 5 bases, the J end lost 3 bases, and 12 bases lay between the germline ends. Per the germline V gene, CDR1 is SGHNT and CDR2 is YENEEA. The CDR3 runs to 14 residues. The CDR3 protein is CASSTGRGTDTQYF. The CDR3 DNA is TGTGCCAGCAGCACCGGACGGGGGACAGATACGCAGTATTTT.

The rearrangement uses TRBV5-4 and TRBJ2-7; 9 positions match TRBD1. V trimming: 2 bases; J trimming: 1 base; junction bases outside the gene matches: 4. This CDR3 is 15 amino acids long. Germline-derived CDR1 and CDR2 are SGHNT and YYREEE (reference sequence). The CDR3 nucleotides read TGTGCCAGCAGCTTACCGGGACAGGGATCCTACGAGCAGTACTTC. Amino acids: CASSLPGQGSYEQYF.

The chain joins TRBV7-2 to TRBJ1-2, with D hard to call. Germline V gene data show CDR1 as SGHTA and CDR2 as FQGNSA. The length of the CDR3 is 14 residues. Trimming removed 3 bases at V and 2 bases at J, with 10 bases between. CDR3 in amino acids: CASSFQESNYGYTF. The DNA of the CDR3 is TGTGCCAGCAGCTTCCAGGAGTCGAACTATGGCTACACCTTC.

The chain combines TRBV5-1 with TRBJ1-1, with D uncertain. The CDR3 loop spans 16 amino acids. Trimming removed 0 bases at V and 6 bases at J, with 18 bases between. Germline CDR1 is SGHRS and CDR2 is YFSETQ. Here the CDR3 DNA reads TGCGCCAGCAGCTTGGGAGACGGGTCGCTACGCGCTGAAGCTTTCTTT. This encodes CASSLGDGSLRAEAFF.

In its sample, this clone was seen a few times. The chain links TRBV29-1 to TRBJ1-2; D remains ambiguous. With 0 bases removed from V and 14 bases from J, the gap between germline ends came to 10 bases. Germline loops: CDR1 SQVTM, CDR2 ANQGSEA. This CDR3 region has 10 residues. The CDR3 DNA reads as TGCAGCGTTGAAGATCCGGAGGGTACCTTC. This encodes CSVEDPEGTF.

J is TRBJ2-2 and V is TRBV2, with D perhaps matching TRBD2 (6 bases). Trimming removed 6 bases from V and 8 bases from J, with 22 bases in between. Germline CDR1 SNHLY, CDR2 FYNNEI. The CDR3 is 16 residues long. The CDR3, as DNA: TGTGCCAGCAGCCCCCAGGGTGGGGGGTATGGGGGGGAGCTGTTTTTT. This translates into CASSPQGGGYGGELFF.

In DNA form, the CDR3 reads TGTGCCAGCTCACCGGCGGGAAGCAATCAGCCCCAGCATTTT. Protein: CASSPAGSNQPQHF. The J gene is TRBJ1-5, the V gene TRBV18; D is ambiguous. The germline V gene has CDR1 KGHSH and CDR2 LQKENI. V lost 3 bases, J lost 1 base, and 7 bases lay in between. The CDR3 covers 14 residues.

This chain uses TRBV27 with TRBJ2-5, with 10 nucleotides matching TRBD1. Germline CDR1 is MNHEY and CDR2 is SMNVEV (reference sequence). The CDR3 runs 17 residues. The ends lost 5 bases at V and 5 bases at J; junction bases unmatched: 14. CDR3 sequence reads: CASSLSSGTGDFETQYF. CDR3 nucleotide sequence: TGTGCCAGCAGTCTTTCCTCCGGGACAGGGGACTTTGAGACCCAGTACTTC.

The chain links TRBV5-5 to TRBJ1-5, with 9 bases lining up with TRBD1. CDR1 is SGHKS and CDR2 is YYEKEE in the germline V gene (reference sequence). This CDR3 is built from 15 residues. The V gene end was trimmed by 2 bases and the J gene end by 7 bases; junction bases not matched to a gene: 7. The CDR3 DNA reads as TGTGCCAGCAGCTTCTCCGGGACAGGGAACCAGCCCCAGCATTTT. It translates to CASSFSGTGNQPQHF.

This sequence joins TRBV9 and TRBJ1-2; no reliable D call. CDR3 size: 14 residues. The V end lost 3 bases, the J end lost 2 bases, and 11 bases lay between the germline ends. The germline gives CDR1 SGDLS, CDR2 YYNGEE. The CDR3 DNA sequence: TGTGCCAGCAGCGCCGGAAGAGCGAACTATGGCTACACCTTC. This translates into CASSAGRANYGYTF.

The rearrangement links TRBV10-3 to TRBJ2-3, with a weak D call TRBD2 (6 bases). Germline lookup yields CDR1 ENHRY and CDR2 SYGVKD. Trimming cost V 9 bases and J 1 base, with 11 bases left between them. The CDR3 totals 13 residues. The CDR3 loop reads CAISERGTDTQYF. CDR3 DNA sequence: TGTGCCATTTCCGAGCGGGGCACAGATACGCAGTATTTT.

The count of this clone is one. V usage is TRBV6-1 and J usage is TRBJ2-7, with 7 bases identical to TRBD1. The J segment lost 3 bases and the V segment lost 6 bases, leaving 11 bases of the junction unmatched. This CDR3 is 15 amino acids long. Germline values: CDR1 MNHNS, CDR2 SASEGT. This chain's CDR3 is CASRAGLRDSYEQYF. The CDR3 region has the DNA TGTGCCAGCAGAGCCGGGCTCCGGGACAGCTACGAGCAGTACTTC.

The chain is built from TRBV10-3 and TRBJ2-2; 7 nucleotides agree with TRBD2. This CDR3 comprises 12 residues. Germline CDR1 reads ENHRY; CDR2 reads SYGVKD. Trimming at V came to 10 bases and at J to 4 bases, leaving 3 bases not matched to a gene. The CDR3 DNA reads TGTGCCAGTAGCGGGCCCACCGGGGAGCTGTTTTTT. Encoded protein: CASSGPTGELFF.

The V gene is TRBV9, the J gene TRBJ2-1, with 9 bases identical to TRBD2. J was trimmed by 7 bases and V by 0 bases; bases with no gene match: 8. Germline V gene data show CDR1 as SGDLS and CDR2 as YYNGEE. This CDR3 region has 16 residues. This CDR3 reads CASSVAASGVQNEQFF. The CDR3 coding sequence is TGTGCCAGCAGCGTAGCGGCTAGCGGGGTTCAAAATGAGCAGTTCTTC. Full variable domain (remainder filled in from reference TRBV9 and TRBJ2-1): DSGVTQTPKHLITATGQRVTLRCSPRSGDLSVYWYQQSLDQGLQFLIQYYNGEERAKGNILERFSAQQFPDLHSELNLSSLELGDSALYFCASSVAASGVQNEQFFGPGTRLTVL.

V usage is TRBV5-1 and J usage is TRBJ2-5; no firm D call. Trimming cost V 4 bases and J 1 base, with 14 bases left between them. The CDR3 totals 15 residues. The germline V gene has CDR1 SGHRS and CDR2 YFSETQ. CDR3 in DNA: TGCGCCAGCAGCGGAGCCGGACCCACCCAAGAGACCCAGTACTTC. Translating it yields CASSGAGPTQETQYF.

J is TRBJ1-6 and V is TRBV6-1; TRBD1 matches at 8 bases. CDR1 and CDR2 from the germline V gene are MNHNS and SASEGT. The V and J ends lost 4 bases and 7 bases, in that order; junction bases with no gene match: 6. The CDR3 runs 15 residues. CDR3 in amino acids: CASSVRDRINSPLHF. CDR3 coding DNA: TGTGCCAGCAGTGTCCGGGACAGGATCAATTCACCCCTCCACTTT.

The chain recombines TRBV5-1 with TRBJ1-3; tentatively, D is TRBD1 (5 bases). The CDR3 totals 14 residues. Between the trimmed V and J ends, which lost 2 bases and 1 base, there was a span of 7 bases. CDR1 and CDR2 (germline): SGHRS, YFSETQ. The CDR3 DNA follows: TGCGCCAGCAGCTTATCAGGGTCTGGAAACACCATATATTTT. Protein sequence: CASSLSGSGNTIYF.

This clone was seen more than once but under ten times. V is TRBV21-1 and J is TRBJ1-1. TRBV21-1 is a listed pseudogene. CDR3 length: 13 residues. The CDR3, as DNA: TGTGCCAGCAGCAAAGTGGTATCTCCACGGGCTTTCTTT. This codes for CASSKVVSPRAFF.

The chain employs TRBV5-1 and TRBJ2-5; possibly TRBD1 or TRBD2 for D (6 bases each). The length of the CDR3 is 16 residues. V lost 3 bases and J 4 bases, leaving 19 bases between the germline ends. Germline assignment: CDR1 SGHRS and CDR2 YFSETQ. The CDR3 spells CASSWWGAREGETQYF. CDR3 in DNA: TGCGCCAGCAGCTGGTGGGGGGCCCGAGAGGGAGAGACCCAGTACTTC.

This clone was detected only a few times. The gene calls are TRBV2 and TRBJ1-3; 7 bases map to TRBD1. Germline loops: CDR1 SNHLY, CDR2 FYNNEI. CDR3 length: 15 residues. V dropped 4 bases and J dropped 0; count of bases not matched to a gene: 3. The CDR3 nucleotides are TGTGCCAGCAGTGGACAGGGTCGCTCTGGAAACACCATATATTTT. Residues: CASSGQGRSGNTIYF.